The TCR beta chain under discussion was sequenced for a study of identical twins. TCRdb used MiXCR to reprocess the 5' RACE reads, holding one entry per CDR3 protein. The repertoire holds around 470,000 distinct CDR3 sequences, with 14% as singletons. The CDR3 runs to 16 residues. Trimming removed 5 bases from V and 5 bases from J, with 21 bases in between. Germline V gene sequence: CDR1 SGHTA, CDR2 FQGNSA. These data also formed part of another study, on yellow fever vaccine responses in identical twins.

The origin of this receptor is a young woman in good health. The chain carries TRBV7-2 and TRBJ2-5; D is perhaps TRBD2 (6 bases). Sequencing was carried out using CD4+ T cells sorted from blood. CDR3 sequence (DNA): TGTGCCAGCAGCACCAGAGCGCCGGGGGATCTGGAGACCCAGTACTTC. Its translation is CASSTRAPGDLETQYF.